A selection of T cell receptor beta chains follows, all from one sample in a study of T cell responses to AZD1222 COVID-19 vaccine. Some clones are missing from TCRdb's copy, which holds only in-frame ones; the method was immunoSEQ multiplex PCR. The top ten clones hold about 3.9% of a sample with under 200,000 clones, approximately 95% of them seen once. The sample consisted of peripheral blood, taken on day 0 of AZD1222 vaccination. Receptor source: an adult in good health. Each CDR3 is given with its conserved first and last residue. The D gene is left open where the match is weak. Size is stated for part of the rows, as once, few or many counts, or as a class when the clone is expanded.

v_gene	j_gene	abundance	d_gene	CDR3nt	CDR3aa
TRBV7-9	TRBJ1-1	.	.	TGTGCCAGCAGCTTAGACCCCTTTAATGCTTTCTTT	CASSLDPFNAFF
TRBV10-3	TRBJ2-2	.	TRBD2	TGTGCCATCAGTGATGGGGGGGACACCGGGGAGCTGTTTTTT	CAISDGGDTGELFF
TRBV12-3/TRBV12-4	TRBJ2-4	few	.	TGTGCCAGCAGTCAGGGGGGGGAAAACATTCAGTACTTC	CASSQGGENIQYF
TRBV12-3/TRBV12-4	TRBJ2-4	.	.	TGTGCCAGCAGCGTATCTGGCATTCAGTACTTC	CASSVSGIQYF
TRBV18	TRBJ2-7	.	TRBD1	TGTGCCAGCTCACCTACCCGGGACAGGGGTGCCCCAGCGCCGAGCTACGAGCAGTACTTC	CASSPTRDRGAPAPSYEQYF
TRBV5-6	TRBJ2-7	.	.	TGTGCCAGCAGCCCCTCGACAGATTACGAGCAGTACTTC	CASSPSTDYEQYF
TRBV11-2	TRBJ2-1	few	TRBD2	TGTGCCAGCAGCCCGGGAGCGGGAGACAATGAGCAGTTCTTC	CASSPGAGDNEQFF
TRBV6-5	TRBJ2-1	.	.	TGTGCCAGCAGTTACTCGATGGGCAATGAGCAGTTCTTC	CASSYSMGNEQFF
TRBV24-1	TRBJ2-1	.	.	TGTGCCACCAGTGATAACAATGAGCAGTTCTTC	CATSDNNEQFF
TRBV12-5	TRBJ1-2	.	.	TGTGCTAGTGGTTTGCGGTCATATGGCTACACCTTC	CASGLRSYGYTF
TRBV5-6	TRBJ1-2	.	TRBD1	TGTGCCAGCAGCCCGCAGGGGGCATTTGGGGGCTATGGCTACACCTTC	CASSPQGAFGGYGYTF
TRBV10-3	TRBJ2-1	.	TRBD2	TGTGCCATCAGTGGGGCTAGCGGGGACCATCAACCGGGGTTCTTC	CAISGASGDHQPGFF
TRBV29-1	TRBJ2-5	.	.	TGCAGCGTTCGTACAGGCCAAGAGACCCAGTACTTC	CSVRTGQETQYF
TRBV6-5	TRBJ1-3	.	.	TGTGCCAGCGGGCCCCGGACGGACACCATATATTTT	CASGPRTDTIYF
TRBV30	TRBJ1-6	few	.	TGTGCCTGGAGTGCCGCCATTGGGAATCACCTCCACTTT	CAWSAAIGNHLHF
TRBV6-2/TRBV6-3	TRBJ2-7	.	.	TGTGCCAGCAGATACCACGGGACGGACTACGAGCAGTACTTC	CASRYHGTDYEQYF
TRBV4-2	TRBJ2-5	.	TRBD2	TGTGCCAGCAGCACCACCGGGACTAGCGGGGAACAAGAGACCCAGTACTTC	CASSTTGTSGEQETQYF
TRBV5-1	TRBJ2-7	.	TRBD1	TGCGCCAGCAGCTTGTGGGTCGGGACAGGGTCCTACGAGCAGTACTTC	CASSLWVGTGSYEQYF
TRBV18	TRBJ2-1	.	.	TGTGCCAGCTCACCACCGGGAGTGGAGTATGAGCAGTTCTTC	CASSPPGVEYEQFF
TRBV29-1	TRBJ2-7	.	TRBD1	TGCAGCGGGGGACAGGGGGGTCCTGGCGAGCAGTACTTC	CSGGQGGPGEQYF
TRBV15	TRBJ2-5	few	.	TGTGCCACCAGCAGCTATGTACAAGAGACCCAGTACTTC	CATSSYVQETQYF
TRBV15	TRBJ1-4	.	.	TGTGCCACCAGCAGTTGGGGAAGAGGGGGAGTTGATGAAAAACTGTTTTTT	CATSSWGRGGVDEKLFF
TRBV30	TRBJ1-6	.	.	TGTGCCCGGCGAACTTGGGATAATTCACCCCTCCACTTT	CARRTWDNSPLHF
TRBV3-1/TRBV3-2	TRBJ1-2	.	.	TGTGCCAGCAGCCAAGGCGACGGAACCTATGGCTACACCTTC	CASSQGDGTYGYTF
TRBV2	TRBJ2-7	once	.	TGTGCCAGCAGTGTTCAGGCTATAAACTACGAGCAGTACTTC	CASSVQAINYEQYF
TRBV2	TRBJ2-2	.	.	TGTGCCAGCAGTGATGGCGGGGAGCTGTTTTTT	CASSDGGELFF